The 28 T cell receptor beta chains below were found in one sample sequenced in a study of cytomegalovirus exposure and HLA in healthy donors. PCR amplification relied on 60 Vbeta primers (plus 13 Jbeta primers). Data came from immunoSEQ multiplex PCR; TCRdb stores just in-frame clones and leaves some out. The sample holds fewer than 200,000 clones, more than 9.5% seen once. Sequences were obtained from PBMCs. The receptor source for this set is a man aged 45-65 years in good health and CMV-seropositive.

The gene calls are TRBV5-4 and TRBJ2-3; maybe TRBD2 (6 bases). Per germline, CDR1 SGHNT and CDR2 YYREEE (reference sequence). This CDR3 has 14 residues. Trimming left V 4 bases short and J 0 bases short, with 9 bases between. CDR3 region: CASSTGTSTDTQYF. The CDR3 bases are TGTGCCAGCAGCACCGGGACTAGCACAGATACGCAGTATTTT.

The chain has TRBV30 and TRBJ1-5, with D uncertain. The CDR3 loop spans 12 amino acids. The V gene lost 0 bases and the J gene lost 9 bases, with 9 bases spanning the gap. Germline loops: CDR1 GTSNPN, CDR2 SVGIG (reference sequence). CDR3 coding DNA: TGTGCCTGGAGTGTACCAGATGGGCCCCAGCATTTT. This encodes CAWSVPDGPQHF.

This clone was seen a handful of times. The V call is TRBV9, the J call TRBJ1-3, with 7 bases that match TRBD1. After removal of 3 bases from V and 2 bases from J, the junction contained 5 bases not matched to a gene. Germline assignment: CDR1 SGDLS and CDR2 YYNGEE. CDR3 length equals 15 residues. The CDR3, as DNA: TGTGCCAGCAGCGGGACCCAGGGGGCTGGAAACACCATATATTTT. This encodes CASSGTQGAGNTIYF.

This rearrangement joins TRBV6-6 to TRBJ1-2; 8 bases match TRBD1. This CDR3 spans 13 amino acids. J gave up 8 bases and V 2 bases, and 4 bases lay outside the gene matches. Germline V gene lookup returns CDR1 MNHNY and CDR2 SVGAGI (reference sequence). Written as DNA, the CDR3 is TGTGCCAGCAGTTACACAACAGGGGGAGGCTACACCTTC. Translated, it gives CASSYTTGGGYTF.

As regards this clone: One end of the junction does not line up with germline, which may come from a read error. The chain joins TRBV5-1 to TRBJ2-7, with 9 positions matching TRBD2. Germline V lookup: CDR1 SGHRS, CDR2 YFSETQ. The CDR3 extends over 15 amino acids. The CDR3 DNA is TGCGCCAGCAGGTCCGCTAGCGGGGTGACCTACGGGCAGTACTTC. Residues: CASRSASGVTYGQYF.

This clone was found many times. The V and J genes are TRBV7-6 and TRBJ2-1, with TRBD2 identical over 10 bases. Germline CDR1 and CDR2: SGHVS and FNYEAQ. The ends lost 0 bases at V and 6 bases at J; junction bases unmatched: 2. The CDR3 runs 15 residues. CDR3 protein: CASSLAAGGPNEQFF. In DNA form, the CDR3 reads TGTGCCAGCAGCTTAGCAGCGGGGGGGCCCAATGAGCAGTTCTTC.

The V and J genes are TRBV5-4 and TRBJ2-7; D remains ambiguous. V was trimmed by 4 bases and J by 5 bases, leaving 10 bases between them. Germline V gives CDR1 SGHNT, CDR2 YYREEE (reference sequence). The CDR3 totals 12 residues. The CDR3, as DNA: TGTGCCAGCAGCCCACTCGGAGACGAGCAGTACTTC. As protein: CASSPLGDEQYF.

In this sample, this clone turned up a few times. This chain uses TRBV14 with TRBJ1-4, with D hard to call. Trimming shortened V by 2 bases and J by 5 bases, and 9 bases separated the two germline ends. CDR3 length equals 14 residues. The germline V gene has CDR1 SGHDN and CDR2 FVKESK. The CDR3 DNA sequence: TGTGCCAGCAGCCAAAAAACAGTAAATGAAAAACTGTTTTTT. Its translation: CASSQKTVNEKLFF.

This chain joins TRBV5-1 and TRBJ1-4; D perhaps matches TRBD1 (6 bases). Trimming cost V 0 bases and J 8 bases, with 11 bases left between them. Looked up from germline, CDR1 is SGHRS and CDR2 is YFSETQ. The CDR3 covers 14 residues. The CDR3 loop is CASSLGQGQEKLFF. As DNA, the CDR3 is TGCGCCAGCAGCTTGGGGCAGGGGCAAGAAAAACTGTTTTTT. Full variable domain (outside the CDR3, taken from reference TRBV5-1 and TRBJ1-4): KAGVTQTPRYLIKTRGQQVTLSCSPISGHRSVSWYQQTPGQGLQFLFEYFSETQRNKGNFPGRFSGRQFSNSRSEMNVSTLELGDSALYLCASSLGQGQEKLFFGSGTQLSVL.

The chain couples TRBV5-6 to TRBJ1-3, with 7 nucleotides matching TRBD1. Germline-derived CDR1 and CDR2 are SGHDT and YYEEEE. The CDR3 totals 15 residues. After removal of 2 bases from V and 0 bases from J, the junction contained 2 bases not matched to a gene. CDR3 protein: CASSFGQVSGNTIYF. The CDR3, as DNA: TGTGCCAGCAGCTTCGGACAGGTCTCTGGAAACACCATATATTTT.

V is TRBV5-4 and J is TRBJ2-2; D not certain. CDR3 size: 15 residues. V lost 1 base and J 0 bases, leaving 7 bases between the germline ends. Germline V gives CDR1 SGHNT, CDR2 YYREEE (reference sequence). The CDR3: CASSLPPANTGELFF. In DNA form, the CDR3 reads TGTGCCAGCAGCTTGCCCCCTGCGAACACCGGGGAGCTGTTTTTT.

The J gene is TRBJ1-2, the V gene TRBV4-3; no firm D call. The CDR3 has 13 residues. CDR1 and CDR2 (germline): LGHNA, YSLEER. The V end was cut by 1 base, the J end by 4 bases, with 7 bases between. The CDR3 DNA reads as TGCGCCAGCAGCCAAGGAGTGAGCTATGGCTACACCTTC. It translates to CASSQGVSYGYTF.

This chain uses TRBV5-6 with TRBJ2-5, with 10 bases fitting TRBD2. This CDR3 is built from 16 residues. V dropped 2 bases and J dropped 4; count of bases not matched to a gene: 8. Germline V lookup: CDR1 SGHDT, CDR2 YYEEEE. CDR3 nucleotide sequence: TGTGCCAGCAGCTTCGGTTTAGCGGGGGGCGGAGAGACCCAGTACTTC. It yields the protein CASSFGLAGGGETQYF.

The CDR3 reads CASSLAPGTGYGYTF. The CDR3 nucleotides are TGTGCCAGCAGCTTAGCCCCCGGGACAGGGTATGGCTACACCTTC. The rearrangement links TRBV7-2 to TRBJ1-2, with 9 positions matching TRBD1. Trimming cost V 0 bases and J 5 bases; bases outside gene matches: 4. Germline loops: CDR1 SGHTA, CDR2 FQGNSA. This CDR3 has 15 residues.

This clone appeared a few times. This sample includes further DNA sequences coding for the same CDR3. The chain employs TRBV30 and TRBJ1-5; the D gene is possibly TRBD1 (6 bases). The V gene's germline CDR1 is GTSNPN and CDR2 SVGIG (reference sequence). Between the trimmed V and J ends, which lost 2 bases and 7 bases, there was a span of 12 bases. This CDR3 has 13 amino acids. The CDR3 DNA is TGTGCCTGGAGTAGGGGGGGCGACCAGCCCCAGCATTTT. The encoded protein is CAWSRGGDQPQHF.

This clone has more than one count but fewer than ten. The rearrangement uses TRBV5-1 and TRBJ2-5; 7 bases line up with TRBD1. Germline lookup yields CDR1 SGHRS and CDR2 YFSETQ. This CDR3 comprises 15 residues. The V gene end was trimmed by 4 bases and the J gene end by 4 bases; junction bases not matched to a gene: 10. CDR3 nucleotide sequence: TGCGCCAGCAGCGCCAGACAGGGCTTCGGAGAGACCCAGTACTTC. Its translation is CASSARQGFGETQYF.

This sequence joins TRBV15 and TRBJ2-1; the D gene is possibly TRBD2 (6 bases). This CDR3 contains 13 residues. The V gene lost 3 bases and the J gene lost 7 bases, with 10 bases spanning the gap. Germline V lookup: CDR1 LNHNV, CDR2 YYDKDF (reference sequence). CDR3 residues: CATSRAGQNEQFF. CDR3 DNA: TGTGCCACCAGCAGGGCGGGGCAGAATGAGCAGTTCTTC.

V and J are TRBV2 and TRBJ1-2; D may be TRBD1 (6 bases). Trimming took off 2 bases at V and 4 bases at J, with 14 bases between the two ends. This CDR3 contains 15 residues. Germline V lookup: CDR1 SNHLY, CDR2 FYNNEI. CDR3 nucleotides: TGTGCCAGCAGTGAATACCAGGGGTCGGGCTATGGCTACACCTTC. Translation: CASSEYQGSGYGYTF.

The chain carries TRBV10-3 and TRBJ1-3, with unresolved D. Germline CDR1 ENHRY, CDR2 SYGVKD. This CDR3 comprises 15 residues. V lost 6 bases and J 0 bases, leaving 12 bases between the germline ends. CDR3: CAIRFSDFSGNTIYF. The CDR3 DNA follows: TGTGCCATCAGGTTCTCAGACTTCTCTGGAAACACCATATATTTT.

The chain combines TRBV19 with TRBJ1-5, with TRBD1 matching over 9 bases. Germline CDR1 reads LNHDA; CDR2 reads SQIVND (reference sequence). Unmatched junction bases numbered 5, after V lost 7 bases and J lost 1 base. The CDR3 extends over 15 amino acids. The CDR3 sequence: CASKRDRVSNQPQHF. Here the CDR3 DNA reads TGTGCCAGTAAACGGGACAGGGTCAGCAATCAGCCCCAGCATTTT.

V is TRBV12-5 and J is TRBJ2-7; TRBD2 is a possible D gene (7 bases). V was clipped by 1 base and J by 2 bases, with 12 bases between them. The V gene's germline CDR1 is LGHNT and CDR2 FRNRAP. This CDR3 region has 15 residues. This CDR3 reads CASGLGRGATYEQYV. Written as DNA, the CDR3 is TGTGCTAGTGGTTTGGGCCGGGGGGCAACCTACGAGCAGTACGTC.

There are a few counts of this clone. V gene TRBV9 combines with J gene TRBJ1-1; D remains ambiguous. Germline values: CDR1 SGDLS, CDR2 YYNGEE. V was cut by 0 bases and J by 8 bases, with 11 bases left in between. This CDR3 spans 13 amino acids. CDR3 protein: CASSVGGGGEAFF. The DNA of the CDR3 is TGTGCCAGCAGCGTAGGGGGAGGAGGGGAAGCTTTCTTT. Together with reference TRBV9 and TRBJ1-1, the CDR3 gives the full variable domain: DSGVTQTPKHLITATGQRVTLRCSPRSGDLSVYWYQQSLDQGLQFLIQYYNGEERAKGNILERFSAQQFPDLHSELNLSSLELGDSALYFCASSVGGGGEAFFGQGTRLTVV.

This rearrangement joins TRBV25-1 to TRBJ2-3; perhaps TRBD2 as D (5 bases). Germline V lookup: CDR1 MGHDK, CDR2 SYGVNS. This CDR3 comprises 15 residues. The ends were cut back, 5 bases at V and 8 bases at J, with 20 bases in the middle. This CDR3 is CASSPSSGVIGTQYF. For the CDR3, the DNA is TGTGCCAGCAGTCCCTCATCCGGGGTGATAGGTACGCAGTATTTT.

The genes are TRBV9 and TRBJ1-4; 8 bases match TRBD1. Germline CDR1 and CDR2: SGDLS and YYNGEE. The CDR3 has 15 residues. V gave up 3 bases and J gave up 7 bases; unmatched junction bases: 8. The CDR3 loop reads CASSAGTGGGEKLFF. CDR3 DNA: TGTGCCAGCAGCGCCGGAACAGGGGGGGGTGAAAAACTGTTTTTT.

CDR3 in amino acids: CASSRHLGQGNGYTF. Written as DNA, the CDR3 is TGTGCCAGCAGCCGTCATTTGGGACAGGGAAATGGCTACACCTTC. The chain joins TRBV5-8 to TRBJ1-2, with TRBD1 identical over 9 bases. The CDR3 has 15 residues. Germline CDR1 SGHTS, CDR2 YDEGEE. V lost 4 bases and J lost 6; bases outside the gene matches: 10.

This clone came up a few times. The chain combines TRBV5-4 with TRBJ1-1; the D is unclear. This CDR3 contains 13 residues. The V end was cut by 6 bases, the J end by 6 bases, with 15 bases between. The germline V gene encodes CDR1 SGHNT and CDR2 YYREEE (reference sequence). CDR3 loop: CASIGVGGAEAFF. The DNA for the CDR3 is TGTGCCAGCATAGGAGTGGGTGGCGCTGAAGCTTTCTTT. Using reference TRBV5-4 and TRBJ1-1 for the parts outside the CDR3, the full variable domain is ETGVTQSPTHLIKTRGQQVTLRCSSQSGHNTVSWYQQALGQGPQFIFQYYREEENGRGNFPPRFSGLQFPNYSSELNVNALELDDSALYLCASIGVGGAEAFFGQGTRLTVV.

The chain carries TRBV5-6 and TRBJ2-1, with 10 bases that match TRBD1. The CDR3 sequence is 16 residues long. The germline V gene has CDR1 SGHDT and CDR2 YYEEEE. The trim removed 4 bases at V and 8 bases at J, leaving 12 bases unmatched. CDR3 protein: CASSLGTGVRGDEQFF. CDR3 coding DNA: TGTGCCAGCAGCCTCGGGACAGGGGTTAGAGGGGATGAGCAGTTCTTC.

This clone has only a few counts. The chain employs TRBV7-3 and TRBJ2-5; D remains unclear. Germline CDR1 SGHTA, CDR2 FQGTGA. The CDR3 runs to 14 residues. Between the trimmed V and J ends, which lost 1 base and 2 bases, there was a span of 8 bases. The CDR3 DNA follows: TGTGCCAGCAGCTTAAATACTGGTCAAGAGACCCAGTACTTC. Protein product: CASSLNTGQETQYF.